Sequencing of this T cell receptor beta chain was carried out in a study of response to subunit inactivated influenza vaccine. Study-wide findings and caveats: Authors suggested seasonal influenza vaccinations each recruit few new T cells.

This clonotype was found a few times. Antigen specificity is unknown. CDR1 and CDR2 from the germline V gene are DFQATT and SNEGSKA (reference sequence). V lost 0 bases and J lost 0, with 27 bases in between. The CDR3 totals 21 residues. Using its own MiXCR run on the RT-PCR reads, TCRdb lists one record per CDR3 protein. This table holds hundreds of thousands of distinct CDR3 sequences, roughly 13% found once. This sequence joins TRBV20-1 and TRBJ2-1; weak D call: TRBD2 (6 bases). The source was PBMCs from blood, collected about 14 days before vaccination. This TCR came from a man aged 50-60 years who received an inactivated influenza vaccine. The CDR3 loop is CSAREWDGKVSSGYSYNEQFF. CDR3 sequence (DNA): TGCAGTGCTAGAGAGTGGGACGGGAAGGTCAGTAGCGGCTACTCCTACAATGAGCAGTTCTTC.